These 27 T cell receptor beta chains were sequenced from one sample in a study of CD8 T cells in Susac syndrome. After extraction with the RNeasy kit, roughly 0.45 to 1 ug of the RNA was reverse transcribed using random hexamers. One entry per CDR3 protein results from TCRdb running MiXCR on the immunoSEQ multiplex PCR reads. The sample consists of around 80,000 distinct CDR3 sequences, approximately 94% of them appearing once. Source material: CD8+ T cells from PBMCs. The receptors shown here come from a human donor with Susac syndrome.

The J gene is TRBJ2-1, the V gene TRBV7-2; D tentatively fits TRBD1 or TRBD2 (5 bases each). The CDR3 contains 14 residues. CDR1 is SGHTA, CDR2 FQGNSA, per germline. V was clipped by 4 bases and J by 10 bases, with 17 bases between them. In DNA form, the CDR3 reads TGTGCCAGCAGCTCGCCCGGGACGGACGTGGAGCAGTTCTTC. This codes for CASSSPGTDVEQFF. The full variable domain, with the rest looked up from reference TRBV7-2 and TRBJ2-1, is GAGVSQSPSNKVTEKGKDVELRCDPISGHTALYWYRQSLGQGLEFLIYFQGNSAPDKSGLPSDRFSAERTGGSVSTLTIQRTQQEDSAVYLCASSSPGTDVEQFFGPGTRLTVL.

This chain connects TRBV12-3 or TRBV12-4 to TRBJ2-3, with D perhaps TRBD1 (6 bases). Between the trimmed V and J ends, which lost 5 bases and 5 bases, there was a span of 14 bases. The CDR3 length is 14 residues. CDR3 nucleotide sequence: TGTGCCAGCAGTATAGGACAGTCCGTAGATACGCAGTATTTT. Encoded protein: CASSIGQSVDTQYF.

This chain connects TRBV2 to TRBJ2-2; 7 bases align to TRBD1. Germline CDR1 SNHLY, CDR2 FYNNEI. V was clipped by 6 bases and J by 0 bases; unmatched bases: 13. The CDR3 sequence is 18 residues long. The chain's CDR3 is CASSPNSQGIPNTGELFF. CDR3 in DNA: TGTGCCAGCAGCCCTAATTCACAGGGGATTCCGAACACCGGGGAGCTGTTTTTT. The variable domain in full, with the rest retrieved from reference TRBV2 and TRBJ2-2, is EPEVTQTPSHQVTQMGQEVILRCVPISNHLYFYWYRQILGQKVEFLVSFYNNEISEKSEIFDDQFSVERPDGSNFTLKIRSTKLEDSAMYFCASSPNSQGIPNTGELFFGEGSRLTVL.

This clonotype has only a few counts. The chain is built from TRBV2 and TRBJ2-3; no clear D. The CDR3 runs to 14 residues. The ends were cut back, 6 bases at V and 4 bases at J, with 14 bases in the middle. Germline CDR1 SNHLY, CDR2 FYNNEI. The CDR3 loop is CASSLTQAADTQYF. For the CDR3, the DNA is TGTGCCAGCAGCCTTACTCAAGCTGCAGATACGCAGTATTTT.

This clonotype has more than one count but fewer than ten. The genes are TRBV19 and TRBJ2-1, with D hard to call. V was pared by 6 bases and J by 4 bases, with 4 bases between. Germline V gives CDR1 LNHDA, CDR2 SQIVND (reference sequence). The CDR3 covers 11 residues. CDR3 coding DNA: TGTGCCAGTAGGTTATACAATGAGCAGTTCTTC. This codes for CASRLYNEQFF.

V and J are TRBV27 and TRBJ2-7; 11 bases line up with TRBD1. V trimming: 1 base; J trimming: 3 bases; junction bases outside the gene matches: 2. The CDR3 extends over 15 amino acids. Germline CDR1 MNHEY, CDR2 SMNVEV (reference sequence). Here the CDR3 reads CASSLWGTGGYEQYF. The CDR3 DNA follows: TGTGCCAGCAGTTTATGGGGGACAGGGGGCTACGAGCAGTACTTC.

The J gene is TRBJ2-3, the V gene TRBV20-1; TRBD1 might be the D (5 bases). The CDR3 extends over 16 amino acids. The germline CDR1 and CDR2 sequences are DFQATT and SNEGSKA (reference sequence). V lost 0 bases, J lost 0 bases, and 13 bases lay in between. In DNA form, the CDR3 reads TGCAGTGCTAGAGATCTGGGGCGGAGAAGCACAGATACGCAGTATTTT. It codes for CSARDLGRRSTDTQYF.

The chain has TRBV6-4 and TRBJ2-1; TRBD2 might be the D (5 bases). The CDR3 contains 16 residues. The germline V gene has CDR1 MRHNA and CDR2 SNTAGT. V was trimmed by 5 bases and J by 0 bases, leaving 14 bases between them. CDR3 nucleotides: TGTGCCAGCAGTACGGGCCCGGGATTCTCCTACAATGAGCAGTTCTTC. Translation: CASSTGPGFSYNEQFF.

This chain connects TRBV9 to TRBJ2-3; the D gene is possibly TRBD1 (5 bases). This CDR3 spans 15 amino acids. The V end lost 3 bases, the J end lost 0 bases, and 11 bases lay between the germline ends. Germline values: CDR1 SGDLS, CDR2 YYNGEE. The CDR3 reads CASSGPGHSTDTQYF. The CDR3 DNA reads TGTGCCAGCAGCGGCCCCGGACATAGCACAGATACGCAGTATTTT.

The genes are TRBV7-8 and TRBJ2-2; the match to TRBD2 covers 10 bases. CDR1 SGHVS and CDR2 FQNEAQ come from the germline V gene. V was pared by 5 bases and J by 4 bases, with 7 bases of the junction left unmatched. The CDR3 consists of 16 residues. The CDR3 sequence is CASSPLAGVTTGELFF. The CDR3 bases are TGTGCCAGCAGCCCCCTAGCGGGGGTTACCACCGGGGAGCTGTTTTTT.

CDR3 protein: CASSLEPARNTEAFF. Written as DNA, the CDR3 is TGTGCCAGCAGCTTAGAACCCGCGAGGAACACTGAAGCTTTCTTT. The chain employs TRBV7-9 and TRBJ1-1; D remains unclear. CDR3 size: 15 residues. The V end was cut by 1 base, the J end by 1 base, with 10 bases between. Per germline, CDR1 SEHNR and CDR2 FQNEAQ (reference sequence).

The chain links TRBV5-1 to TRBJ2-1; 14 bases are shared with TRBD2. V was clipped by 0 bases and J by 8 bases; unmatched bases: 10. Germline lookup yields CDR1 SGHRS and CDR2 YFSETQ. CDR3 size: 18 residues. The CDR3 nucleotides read TGCGCCAGCAGCTTGGGGGGGACTAGCGGGGGCCAACGGGATGAGCAGTTCTTC. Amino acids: CASSLGGTSGGQRDEQFF.

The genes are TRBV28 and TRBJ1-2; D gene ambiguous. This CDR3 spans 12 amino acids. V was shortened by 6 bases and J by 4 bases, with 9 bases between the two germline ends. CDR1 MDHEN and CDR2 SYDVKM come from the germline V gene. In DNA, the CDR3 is TGTGCCAGCAGCCTAGGGCGCTATGGCTACACCTTC. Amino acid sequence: CASSLGRYGYTF.

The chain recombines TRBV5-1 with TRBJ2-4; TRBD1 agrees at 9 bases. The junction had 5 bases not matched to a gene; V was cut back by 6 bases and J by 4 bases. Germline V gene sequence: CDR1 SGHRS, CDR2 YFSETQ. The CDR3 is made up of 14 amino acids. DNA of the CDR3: TGCGCCAGCAAAACGGGACAGGGAAAAAACATTCAGTACTTC. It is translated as CASKTGQGKNIQYF.

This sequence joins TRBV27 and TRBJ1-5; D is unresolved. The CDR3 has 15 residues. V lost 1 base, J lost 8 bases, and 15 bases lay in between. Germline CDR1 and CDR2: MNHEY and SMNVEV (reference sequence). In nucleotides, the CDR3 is TGTGCCAGCAGTTTATTTAGGGATAAAGTGGAGCCCCAGCATTTT. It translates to CASSLFRDKVEPQHF.

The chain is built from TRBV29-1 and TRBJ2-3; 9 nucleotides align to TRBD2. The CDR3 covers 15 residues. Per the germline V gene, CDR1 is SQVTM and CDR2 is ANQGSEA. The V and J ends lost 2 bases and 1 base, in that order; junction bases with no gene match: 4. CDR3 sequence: CSVEWRGGRTDTQYF. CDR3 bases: TGCAGCGTTGAATGGCGGGGGGGACGCACAGATACGCAGTATTTT.

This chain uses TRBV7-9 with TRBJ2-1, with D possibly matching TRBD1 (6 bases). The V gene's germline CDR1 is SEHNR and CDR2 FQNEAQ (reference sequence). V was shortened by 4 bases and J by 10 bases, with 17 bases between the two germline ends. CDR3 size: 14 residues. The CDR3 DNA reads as TGTGCCAGCAGCTCCCCGACGAATAGGGGGGAGCAGTTCTTC. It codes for CASSSPTNRGEQFF.

The CDR3 loop reads CSAQTGPGYTF. The CDR3 DNA reads as TGCAGTGCGCAGACAGGTCCGGGCTACACCTTC. V and J are TRBV20-1 and TRBJ1-2, with TRBD1 as a possible D gene (6 bases). Trimming took off 6 bases at V and 8 bases at J, with 13 bases between the two ends. The CDR3 length is 11 residues. The germline CDR1 and CDR2 sequences are DFQATT and SNEGSKA (reference sequence).

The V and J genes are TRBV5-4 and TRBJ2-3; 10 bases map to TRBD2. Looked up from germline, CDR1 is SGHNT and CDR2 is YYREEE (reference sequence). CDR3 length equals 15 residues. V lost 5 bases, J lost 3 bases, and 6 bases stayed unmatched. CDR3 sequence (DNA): TGTGCCAGCAGGGGAGCGGGGGGGACGACAGATACGCAGTATTTT. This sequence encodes CASRGAGGTTDTQYF.

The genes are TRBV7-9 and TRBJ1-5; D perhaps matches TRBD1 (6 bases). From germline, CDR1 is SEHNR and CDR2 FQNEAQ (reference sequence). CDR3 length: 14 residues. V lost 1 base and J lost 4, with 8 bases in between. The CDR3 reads CASSLEGGNQPQHF. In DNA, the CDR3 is TGTGCCAGCAGCTTAGAGGGGGGTAATCAGCCCCAGCATTTT. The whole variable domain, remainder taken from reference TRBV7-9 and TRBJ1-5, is DTGVSQNPRHKITKRGQNVTFRCDPISEHNRLYWYRQTLGQGPEFLTYFQNEAQLEKSRLLSDRFSAERPKGSFSTLEIQRTEQGDSAMYLCASSLEGGNQPQHFGDGTRLSIL.

CDR3 sequence (DNA): TGCAGCGTTGGCGACCGGGCTCAAGGTTCCTACGAGCAGTACTTC. Translated, it gives CSVGDRAQGSYEQYF. The V call is TRBV29-1, the J call TRBJ2-7; D gene uncertain. V was clipped by 4 bases and J by 1 base, with 17 bases between them. The CDR3 extends over 15 amino acids. Germline-derived CDR1 and CDR2 are SQVTM and ANQGSEA.

As DNA, the CDR3 is TGCGCCAGCAGCTTGGGAGACAGCACCTACGAGCAGTACTTC. It specifies CASSLGDSTYEQYF. V is TRBV5-1 and J is TRBJ2-7, with D possibly matching TRBD1 (5 bases). Germline V gene lookup returns CDR1 SGHRS and CDR2 YFSETQ. With 0 bases removed from V and 2 bases from J, the gap between germline ends came to 9 bases. This CDR3 spans 14 amino acids.

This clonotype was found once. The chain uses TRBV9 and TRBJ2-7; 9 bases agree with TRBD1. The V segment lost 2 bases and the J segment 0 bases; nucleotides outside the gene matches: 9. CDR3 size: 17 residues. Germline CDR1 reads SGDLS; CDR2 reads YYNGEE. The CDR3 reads CASSVRDRASLSYEQYF. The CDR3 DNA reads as TGTGCCAGCAGCGTCCGGGACAGGGCCTCTCTCTCCTACGAGCAGTACTTC. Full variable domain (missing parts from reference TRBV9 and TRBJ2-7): DSGVTQTPKHLITATGQRVTLRCSPRSGDLSVYWYQQSLDQGLQFLIQYYNGEERAKGNILERFSAQQFPDLHSELNLSSLELGDSALYFCASSVRDRASLSYEQYFGPGTRLTVT.

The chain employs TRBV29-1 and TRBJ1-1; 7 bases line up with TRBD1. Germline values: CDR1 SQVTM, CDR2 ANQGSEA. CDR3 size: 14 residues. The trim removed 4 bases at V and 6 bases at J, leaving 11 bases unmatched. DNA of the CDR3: TGCAGCGTTGGACAGGGTAGGTTCGTACCTGAAGCTTTCTTT. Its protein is CSVGQGRFVPEAFF.

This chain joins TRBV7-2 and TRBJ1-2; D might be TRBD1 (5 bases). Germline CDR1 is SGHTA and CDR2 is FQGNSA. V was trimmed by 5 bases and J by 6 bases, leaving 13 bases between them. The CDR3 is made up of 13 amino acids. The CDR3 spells CASSPRRGHGYTF. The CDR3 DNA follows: TGTGCCAGCAGCCCGAGGAGGGGTCATGGCTACACCTTC.

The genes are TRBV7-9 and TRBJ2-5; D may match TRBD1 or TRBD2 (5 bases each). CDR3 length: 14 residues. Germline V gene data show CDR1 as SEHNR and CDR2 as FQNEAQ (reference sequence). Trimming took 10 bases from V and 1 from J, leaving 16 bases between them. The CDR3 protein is CATLEPGPQETQYF. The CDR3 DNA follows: TGTGCCACCCTCGAACCGGGGCCCCAAGAGACCCAGTACTTC.

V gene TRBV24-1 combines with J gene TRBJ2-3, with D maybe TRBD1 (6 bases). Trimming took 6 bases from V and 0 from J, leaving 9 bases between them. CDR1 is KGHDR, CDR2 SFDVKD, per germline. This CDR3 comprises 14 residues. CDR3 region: CATSTQGSTDTQYF. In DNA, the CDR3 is TGTGCCACCAGTACCCAGGGGAGCACAGATACGCAGTATTTT.